This T cell receptor (beta chain) was recovered during a study of CD8 T cells in ankylosing spondylitis. The study, taken as a whole, reports: Seemingly distinctive of ankylosing spondylitis blood was a TCR beta motif formed by eight highly homologous variants.

Quantitative barcoded 5'-RACE was used to prepare TCR beta libraries. TCRdb re-called the 5' RACE reads through MiXCR, storing one row per CDR3 protein. In the table there are fewer than 400,000 distinct CDR3 sequences, around 24% of which are singletons. This clonotype was recorded a few times. Its matching antigen is unknown. V was clipped by 2 bases and J by 0 bases, with 8 bases between them. In germline, CDR1 is SGHRS, CDR2 YFSETQ. The CDR3 is made up of 14 amino acids. The chain carries TRBV5-1 and TRBJ2-5; D remains unclear. The receptor was derived from a male donor with ankylosing spondylitis. Source material: blood, either unsorted or a sorted T cell fraction (not recorded which). The CDR3 region has the DNA TGCGCCAGCAGCTTCGACGCCTACCAAGAGACCCAGTACTTC. Translated, it gives CASSFDAYQETQYF.